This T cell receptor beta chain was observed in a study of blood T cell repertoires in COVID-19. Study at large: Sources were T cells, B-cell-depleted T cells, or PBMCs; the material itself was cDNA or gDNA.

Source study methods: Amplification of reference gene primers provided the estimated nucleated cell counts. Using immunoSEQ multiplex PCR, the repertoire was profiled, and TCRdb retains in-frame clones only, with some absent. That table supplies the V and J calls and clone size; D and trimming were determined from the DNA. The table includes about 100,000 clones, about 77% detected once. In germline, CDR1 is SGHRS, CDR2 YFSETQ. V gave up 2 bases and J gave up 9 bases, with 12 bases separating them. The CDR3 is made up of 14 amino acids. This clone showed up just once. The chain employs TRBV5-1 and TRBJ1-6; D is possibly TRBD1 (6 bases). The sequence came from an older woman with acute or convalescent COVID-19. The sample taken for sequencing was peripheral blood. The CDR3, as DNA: TGCGCCAGCAGCTTACAGGGTGAAGGTTCACCCCTCCACTTT. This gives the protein CASSLQGEGSPLHF. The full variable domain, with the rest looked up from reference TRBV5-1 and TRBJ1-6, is KAGVTQTPRYLIKTRGQQVTLSCSPISGHRSVSWYQQTPGQGLQFLFEYFSETQRNKGNFPGRFSGRQFSNSRSEMNVSTLELGDSALYLCASSLQGEGSPLHFGNGTRLTVT.